This entry is about one TCR beta chain. The CDR3 has 15 amino acids. Trimming cost V 1 base and J 0 bases, with 7 bases left between them. CDR1 is LGHDT and CDR2 is YNNKEL in the germline V gene (reference sequence). The sample is drawn from a study of blood T cell repertoires in COVID-19. About the study: From the United States, Italy and Spain came samples of acute and convalescent COVID-19.

The assay was immunoSEQ multiplex PCR, and TCRdb's table has in-frame clones only and misses some. The repertoire holds around 430,000 clones, with around 89% as singletons. Sequencing used peripheral blood. The clonotype was recovered from a woman aged 45 to 65 with COVID-19, enrolled during active disease. This chain joins TRBV3-1 (or the pseudogene TRBV3-2) and TRBJ1-3; possible D gene TRBD1, 5 bases. The CDR3 is CASSQVTDSGNTIYF. CDR3 bases: TGTGCCAGCAGCCAAGTGACAGACTCTGGAAACACCATATATTTT.